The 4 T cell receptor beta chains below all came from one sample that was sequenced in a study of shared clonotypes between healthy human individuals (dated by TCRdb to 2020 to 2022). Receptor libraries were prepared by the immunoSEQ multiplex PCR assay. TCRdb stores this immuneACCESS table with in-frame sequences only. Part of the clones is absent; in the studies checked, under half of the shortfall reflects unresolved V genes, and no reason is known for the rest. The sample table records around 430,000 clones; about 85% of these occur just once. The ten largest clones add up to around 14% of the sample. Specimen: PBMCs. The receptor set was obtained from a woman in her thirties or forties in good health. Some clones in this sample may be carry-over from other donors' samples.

CDR3 DNA: TGTGCCAGCTCACCCAGAACCGGACAGGGGGAGACCCAGTACTTC. It yields the protein CASSPRTGQGETQYF. The chain has TRBV18 and TRBJ2-5; TRBD1 agrees at 9 bases. This CDR3 region has 15 residues. The germline V gene has CDR1 KGHSH and CDR2 LQKENI. After removal of 3 bases from V and 5 bases from J, the junction contained 7 bases not matched to a gene. Looking up the rest from reference TRBV18 and TRBJ2-5 gives the full variable domain: NAGVMQNPRHLVRRRGQEARLRCSPMKGHSHVYWYRQLPEEGLKFMVYLQKENIIDESGMPKERFSAEFPKEGPSILRIQQVVRGDSAAYFCASSPRTGQGETQYFGPGTRLLVL.

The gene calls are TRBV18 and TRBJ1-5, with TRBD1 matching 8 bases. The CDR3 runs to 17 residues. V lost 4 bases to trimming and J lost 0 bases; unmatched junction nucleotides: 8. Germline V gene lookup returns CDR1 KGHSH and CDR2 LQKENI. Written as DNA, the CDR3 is TGTGCCAGCTCACATACAGGGGGGTCTGTTAGCAATCAGCCCCAGCATTTT. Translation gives CASSHTGGSVSNQPQHF.

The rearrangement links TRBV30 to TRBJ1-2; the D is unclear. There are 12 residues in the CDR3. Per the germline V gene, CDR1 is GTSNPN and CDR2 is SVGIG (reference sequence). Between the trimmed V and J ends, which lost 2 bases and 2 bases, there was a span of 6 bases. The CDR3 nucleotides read TGTGCCTGGAGTTTACAGAACTATGGCTACACCTTC. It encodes CAWSLQNYGYTF.

The CDR3 loop is CASSSITRGTSGQETQYF. In nucleotides, the CDR3 is TGTGCCAGCAGCTCAATCACTCGCGGGACTAGCGGCCAAGAGACCCAGTACTTC. The chain links TRBV7-9 to TRBJ2-5; 11 bases agree with TRBD2. CDR3 length: 18 amino acids. The germline V gene has CDR1 SEHNR and CDR2 FQNEAQ (reference sequence). V gave up 4 bases and J gave up 1 base; unmatched junction bases: 11. The complete variable domain, with remaining parts taken from reference TRBV7-9 and TRBJ2-5, reads DTGVSQNPRHKITKRGQNVTFRCDPISEHNRLYWYRQTLGQGPEFLTYFQNEAQLEKSRLLSDRFSAERPKGSFSTLEIQRTEQGDSAMYLCASSSITRGTSGQETQYFGPGTRLLVL.